The entry that follows covers one T cell receptor (beta chain) sequence. The antigen is undetermined. These data originate in a study of cytomegalovirus exposure and HLA in healthy donors. Use of 60 Vbeta and 13 Jbeta primers characterized the PCR. The data were produced by immunoSEQ multiplex PCR, yet TCRdb's version contains in-frame clones alone and is incomplete. The table has about 93,000 clones, 78% seen once; the top ten hold about 3.5%. Study outcomes and limitations: Later analysis reportedly placed an Asian-associated ancestry cluster below the roughly 640-donor mean in N-insertions. It was reported that TCR beta sequences correctly inferred the HLA-A and HLA-B alleles for most subjects. In an earlier analysis, about 90% or about 30%: the productive usage of most TCR beta V segments.

Trimming cost V 5 bases and J 2 bases; bases outside gene matches: 5. Germline-derived CDR1 and CDR2 are GTSNPN and SVGIG (reference sequence). This CDR3 is built from 14 residues. The chain combines TRBV30 with TRBJ1-5, with TRBD1 matching 8 bases. The clonotype comes from a woman aged 35 to 49 in good health and CMV-seronegative. Sample: PBMCs. The CDR3 sequence: CAWGQTGGNQPQHF. The CDR3 DNA sequence: TGTGCCTGGGGACAGACAGGGGGCAATCAGCCCCAGCATTTT.